This T cell receptor (beta chain) appears in the sequencing data of a study of blood T cell repertoires in COVID-19. In the original processing: The authors estimated nucleated cell counts from reference gene primer amplification. Measured with immunoSEQ multiplex PCR; TCRdb has only the in-frame clones, and not every one. D and trimming come from the DNA, and the V and J calls and clone size come from that table. Of some 180,000 clones detected, 84% appear once; the ten largest clones hold about 12%. V was cut by 2 bases and J by 2 bases, with 7 bases left in between. This CDR3 contains 13 residues. Per the germline V gene, CDR1 is SGHRS and CDR2 is YFSETQ.

The V and J genes are TRBV5-1 and TRBJ2-5, with D unresolved. Sequencing used peripheral blood. The TCR was taken from a human donor in a cohort sampled during active COVID-19. The CDR3 here is CASSLRVQETQYF. CDR3 in DNA: TGCGCCAGCAGCTTACGGGTTCAAGAGACCCAGTACTTC.